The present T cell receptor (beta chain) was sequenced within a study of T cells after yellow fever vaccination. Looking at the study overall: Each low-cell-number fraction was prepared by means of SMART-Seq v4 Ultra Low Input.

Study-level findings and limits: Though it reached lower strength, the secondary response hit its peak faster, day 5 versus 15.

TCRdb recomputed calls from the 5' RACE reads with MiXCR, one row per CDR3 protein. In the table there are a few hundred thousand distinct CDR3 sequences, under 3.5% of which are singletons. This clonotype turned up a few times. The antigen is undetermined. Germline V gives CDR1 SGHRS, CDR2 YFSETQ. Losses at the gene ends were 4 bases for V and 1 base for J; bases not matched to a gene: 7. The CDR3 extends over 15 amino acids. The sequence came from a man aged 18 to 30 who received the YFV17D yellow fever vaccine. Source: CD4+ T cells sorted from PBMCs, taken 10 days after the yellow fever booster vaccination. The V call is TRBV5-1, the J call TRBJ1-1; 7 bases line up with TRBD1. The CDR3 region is CASSAPDRRNTEAFF. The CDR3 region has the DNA TGCGCCAGCAGCGCCCCGGACAGGAGGAACACTGAAGCTTTCTTT.